The present TCR beta chain was sequenced within a study of cytomegalovirus exposure and HLA in healthy donors. Primers included in the PCR were 60 Vbeta and 13 Jbeta primers. Profiling relied on immunoSEQ multiplex PCR, and the TCRdb table lists in-frame clones only, not all of them. Of 150,000 to 200,000 clones in the sample, roughly four fifths were seen once. About this clone: Its antigen remains unknown.

The study's findings and limits: Rarity characterized most TCR sequences, yet some public TCRs appeared in many donors. Later analysis identified several of the most significant clusters that appeared linked to common viral pathogens. Altogether, 150 to 200 TCR beta chains were recorded as cytomegalovirus-associated.

Input material: PBMCs. This receptor was identified in a female donor in good health and CMV-seronegative.

The CDR3 nucleotides read TGTGCCATCAGTGCCTCGGATGTGACAGGGGTGGGCTACACCTTC. Its protein product is CAISASDVTGVGYTF. The rearrangement links TRBV10-3 to TRBJ1-2; 8 bases agree with TRBD1. Germline values: CDR1 ENHRY, CDR2 SYGVKD. The CDR3 is 15 amino acids. Trimming removed 4 bases from V and 8 bases from J; junction bases left unmatched: 12.